This T cell receptor (beta chain) stems from a study of blood T cell repertoires in COVID-19. About the research overall: Acute and convalescent COVID-19 specimens originated in the United States, Italy and Spain.

Study processing details: Estimation of nucleated cell counts was performed using reference gene primer amplification. Profiling relied on immunoSEQ multiplex PCR, and the TCRdb table lists in-frame clones only, not all of them. Clone size and the V and J calls come from that table; the DNA yielded D and trimming. The sample carries under 350,000 clones, 89% recorded once. Each recovered donor of Cohort 3 presented with two negative PCRs, clearance, or symptom resolution. As for this clone: The sample contains more than one DNA sequence encoding this CDR3.

The TCR was taken from a woman between 40 and 50 years old who had recovered from COVID-19. Source material: PBMCs or T cells enriched from blood (not recorded which).

CDR3: CASSSPGQGNYGYTF. The CDR3 DNA follows: TGCGCCAGCAGCTCTCCGGGACAGGGAAACTATGGCTACACCTTC. The chain employs TRBV5-1 and TRBJ1-2; 9 nucleotides agree with TRBD1. CDR3 length: 15 residues. V trimming: 3 bases; J trimming: 2 bases; junction bases outside the gene matches: 5. Germline CDR1 is SGHRS and CDR2 is YFSETQ.